Listed below are T cell receptor beta chains from one sample, sequenced in a study of blood T cell repertoires in COVID-19. The repertoire was sequenced with immunoSEQ multiplex PCR; TCRdb's copy has only in-frame clones and lacks some. This table holds about 72,000 clones, approximately 90% found once. Specimen: peripheral blood. All receptors derive from a man aged 70-80 years with active or convalescent COVID-19. Each CDR3 is given with its conserved first and last residue. The D gene is left open where the match is weak. Clone size, where shown, is once, few, many, or a class for clones that have expanded.

len,j_gene,abundance,d_gene,v_gene,CDR3aa,CDR3nt
16,TRBJ1-1,NA,TRBD1,TRBV4-2,CASSQDPTGGNTEAFF,TGTGCCAGCAGCCAAGATCCCACAGGGGGGAACACTGAAGCTTTCTTT
12,TRBJ1-1,NA,TRBD1,TRBV12-3/TRBV12-4,CASSQQGAEAFF,TGTGCCAGCAGTCAACAGGGGGCTGAAGCTTTCTTT
12,TRBJ1-1,NA,NA,TRBV27,CASRGVYTEAFF,TGTGCCAGCAGAGGGGTATACACTGAAGCTTTCTTT
14,TRBJ2-2,NA,NA,TRBV6-5,CASRGALNTGELFF,TGTGCCAGCAGGGGGGCTTTGAACACCGGGGAGCTGTTTTTT
16,TRBJ1-2,NA,TRBD1,TRBV5-4,CASSPGQGPLRGGYTF,TGTGCCAGCAGCCCGGGACAGGGCCCCCTTCGGGGTGGCTACACCTTC
16,TRBJ2-2,NA,NA,TRBV6-5,CASSYSRTTNTGELFF,TGTGCCAGCAGTTACTCCAGGACTACTAACACCGGGGAGCTGTTTTTT
14,TRBJ1-5,NA,NA,TRBV30,CAWSVNRGNQPQHF,TGTGCCTGGAGTGTAAACAGGGGCAATCAGCCCCAGCATTTT
14,TRBJ2-5,NA,TRBD2,TRBV2,CASRGLAEGETQYF,TGTGCCAGCCGGGGACTAGCGGAGGGAGAGACCCAGTACTTC
19,TRBJ1-6,NA,TRBD1,TRBV5-4,CASTDPRDSPGSYSSPLHF,TGTGCCAGCACCGATCCCCGGGACAGCCCAGGGTCCTACAGTTCACCCCTCCACTTT
14,TRBJ2-1,once,TRBD2,TRBV5-1,CASGAGGPYNEQFF,TGCGCCAGCGGGGCGGGAGGCCCCTACAATGAGCAGTTCTTC
13,TRBJ1-1,once,NA,TRBV30,CAWSVTQGTEAFF,TGTGCCTGGAGTGTGACTCAGGGGACTGAAGCTTTCTTT
12,TRBJ2-7,NA,NA,TRBV5-8,CASSPFWGLWYF,TGTGCCAGCAGCCCATTTTGGGGGCTTTGGTACTTC
15,TRBJ2-7,NA,TRBD2,TRBV28,CASSSPSGNYYEQYF,TGTGCCAGCAGTTCCCCTAGCGGGAACTACTACGAGCAGTACTTC
16,TRBJ1-6,NA,TRBD1,TRBV28,CASSVGTGAYNSPLHF,TGTGCCAGCAGCGTCGGGACAGGCGCCTATAATTCACCCCTCCACTTT
13,TRBJ1-3,NA,NA,TRBV6-5,CATLWSGGNTIYF,TGTGCCACCCTCTGGAGTGGCGGAAACACCATATATTTT
14,TRBJ1-5,NA,TRBD1,TRBV23-1,CASSHTGGNQPQHF,TGCGCCAGCAGTCATACAGGGGGCAATCAGCCCCAGCATTTT
16,TRBJ2-6,NA,NA,TRBV5-1,CASSPPGTPGANVLTF,TGCGCCAGCAGCCCCCCGGGAACACCTGGGGCCAACGTCCTGACTTTC
15,TRBJ1-3,once,NA,TRBV11-2,CASSVIRDSGNTIYF,TGTGCCAGCAGCGTAATCAGGGACTCTGGAAACACCATATATTTT
13,TRBJ1-1,NA,TRBD1,TRBV28,CASSLLGTGGAFF,TGTGCCAGCAGTTTATTGGGGACAGGGGGCGCTTTCTTT
13,TRBJ2-5,NA,NA,TRBV5-6,CASRTKAQETQYF,TGTGCCAGCAGGACAAAAGCACAAGAGACCCAGTACTTC
13,TRBJ2-7,NA,TRBD2,TRBV29-1,CSVAPGGAVEQYF,TGCAGCGTTGCGCCGGGGGGGGCAGTCGAGCAGTACTTC
14,TRBJ1-5,NA,TRBD1,TRBV6-5,CASSKTGVLGPQHF,TGTGCCAGCAGTAAGACAGGGGTGTTAGGGCCCCAGCATTTT
14,TRBJ1-1,NA,TRBD1,TRBV18,CASSTQGVDTEAFF,TGTGCCAGCTCCACCCAGGGGGTAGATACTGAAGCTTTCTTT
13,TRBJ1-1,NA,NA,TRBV18,CASSPSRDTEAFF,TGTGCCAGCTCACCCAGCAGGGACACTGAAGCTTTCTTT
16,TRBJ2-7,once,TRBD1,TRBV28,CASRVRRGTGTNEQYF,TGTGCCAGCAGGGTTCGGCGTGGGACAGGGACAAACGAGCAGTACTTC
16,TRBJ2-3,NA,NA,TRBV6-1,CASSGGGGRFVGTQYF,TGTGCCAGCAGTGGAGGGGGGGGGCGCTTTGTGGGAACGCAGTATTTT
14,TRBJ1-5,NA,TRBD1,TRBV6-5,CASSYDRGGQPQHF,TGTGCCAGCAGTTACGACAGGGGCGGCCAACCCCAGCATTTT
12,TRBJ1-1,NA,NA,TRBV28,CASRAGGTEAFF,TGTGCCAGCAGGGCAGGAGGTACTGAAGCTTTCTTT
13,TRBJ1-5,NA,TRBD1,TRBV6-5,CASSYSGTGLQHF,TGTGCCAGCAGTTACTCGGGGACAGGGCTCCAGCATTTT
14,TRBJ2-7,NA,TRBD2,TRBV6-5,CASSLGTSRYEQYF,TGTGCCAGCAGTTTGGGGACTAGTCGTTACGAGCAGTACTTC
16,TRBJ2-1,NA,TRBD2,TRBV6-2/TRBV6-3,CASSYNRGSVANEQFF,TGTGCCAGCAGTTACAACCGCGGGAGTGTTGCCAATGAGCAGTTCTTC
15,TRBJ2-3,NA,NA,TRBV6-5,CASRPGEVSTDTQYF,TGTGCCAGCAGGCCAGGGGAAGTCAGCACAGATACGCAGTATTTT
12,TRBJ2-5,NA,NA,TRBV3-1/TRBV3-2,CASTKQGETQYF,TGTGCCAGCACCAAGCAGGGGGAGACCCAGTACTTC
17,TRBJ2-2,NA,NA,TRBV7-9,CASSLSPGAVNTGELFF,TGTGCCAGCAGCTTATCCCCAGGGGCGGTTAACACCGGGGAGCTGTTTTTT
13,TRBJ2-7,NA,NA,TRBV5-4,CASSLEAALEQYF,TGTGCCAGCAGCTTGGAAGCGGCCCTCGAGCAGTACTTC
17,TRBJ2-1,NA,TRBD2,TRBV9,CASSPSGAGGPIGEQFF,TGTGCCAGCAGCCCCAGTGGCGCGGGAGGGCCTATTGGTGAGCAGTTCTTC
13,TRBJ1-2,NA,NA,TRBV7-9,CASSLYPRAGYTF,TGTGCCAGCAGCTTATATCCCAGGGCTGGCTACACCTTC
14,TRBJ2-5,NA,NA,TRBV20-1,CSASQRLVFETQYF,TGCAGTGCTAGTCAGCGGCTTGTATTTGAGACCCAGTACTTC
16,TRBJ2-1,NA,TRBD2,TRBV28,CASSFWEGRPDNEQFF,TGTGCCAGCAGTTTTTGGGAGGGTCGACCCGACAATGAGCAGTTCTTC
14,TRBJ1-2,NA,TRBD1,TRBV7-8,CASSSWTGNYGYTF,TGTGCCAGCAGCTCTTGGACAGGGAACTATGGCTACACCTTC
16,TRBJ1-2,NA,NA,TRBV5-4,CASSFRPGHLNYGYTF,TGTGCCAGCAGCTTCAGACCGGGACACCTTAACTATGGCTACACCTTC
14,TRBJ2-5,NA,TRBD2,TRBV19,CASRKREGRETQYF,TGTGCCAGTAGAAAGCGGGAGGGCCGAGAGACCCAGTACTTC
14,TRBJ2-7,NA,TRBD1,TRBV5-4,CASSLQGAAYEQYF,TGTGCCAGCAGCTTACAGGGGGCGGCCTACGAGCAGTACTTC
18,TRBJ2-2,NA,TRBD2,TRBV2,CASSDGGLAVANTGELFF,TGTGCCAGCAGTGATGGGGGACTAGCGGTCGCGAACACCGGGGAGCTGTTTTTT
15,TRBJ2-3,NA,NA,TRBV6-5,CAGRTDLISTDTQYF,TGTGCCGGCCGGACTGATCTAATTAGCACAGATACGCAGTATTTT
14,TRBJ1-5,NA,NA,TRBV18,CASSPQGINQPQHF,TGTGCCAGCTCACCTCAGGGGATCAATCAGCCCCAGCATTTT
14,TRBJ1-1,NA,NA,TRBV27,CAAAERYGVTEAFF,TGTGCCGCAGCGGAGAGATACGGGGTTACTGAAGCTTTCTTT
14,TRBJ2-3,few,TRBD2,TRBV29-1,CSVAAGETTDTQYF,TGCAGCGTTGCCGCGGGAGAGACCACAGATACGCAGTATTTT
16,TRBJ1-2,NA,TRBD1,TRBV4-1,CASSQTGGAGGYGYTF,TGCGCCAGCAGCCAGACAGGGGGCGCCGGCGGCTATGGCTACACCTTC
17,TRBJ2-1,NA,NA,TRBV24-1,CATSGGGATRGVNEQFF,TGTGCCACCAGTGGAGGGGGAGCAACCCGGGGGGTCAATGAGCAGTTCTTC
12,TRBJ1-1,NA,NA,TRBV11-2,CASSSIRGEAFF,TGTGCCAGCAGCTCTATTCGGGGTGAAGCTTTCTTT
16,TRBJ1-1,once,TRBD1,TRBV23-1,CASSQSVGQGGTEAFF,TGCGCCAGCAGTCAATCCGTGGGACAGGGCGGCACTGAAGCTTTCTTT
12,TRBJ1-2,NA,NA,TRBV5-8,CASSFLPRGYTF,TGTGCCAGCAGCTTCCTCCCCCGTGGCTACACCTTC
14,TRBJ1-2,NA,NA,TRBV5-6,CASSPTQGNYGYTF,TGTGCCAGCAGCCCCACACAGGGTAACTATGGCTACACCTTC
14,TRBJ1-2,once,TRBD1,TRBV28,CASSTGTGVPGYTF,TGTGCCAGCAGTACGGGGACAGGGGTGCCTGGCTACACCTTC